Included here is one TCR beta chain sequence, with context. Its antigen remains unidentified. Generated by immunoSEQ multiplex PCR, the TCRdb table keeps only in-frame clones and is missing some. The profile covers 150,000 to 200,000 clones, with 80% to 95% appearing a single time and under 11% taken by the ten largest. The data were taken from a study of T cell responses to AZD1222 COVID-19 vaccine. On the study more broadly: The study pooled second doses at about 4 or about 12 weeks. The study, taken as a whole, reports: At baseline, just five or six AZD1222 recipients tested seropositive. With two AZD1222 doses given, Spike-specific TCR breadth and depth both rose. Nearly half of spike-specific TCRs reportedly target unmutated variant regions.

Germline V gives CDR1 SGHTA, CDR2 FQGNSA. V dropped 4 bases and J dropped 8 bases, with 20 bases sitting between them. The CDR3 contains 15 residues. The chain links TRBV7-2 to TRBJ1-2; D possibly corresponds to TRBD1 (5 bases). The sample here was peripheral blood, taken on day 0 of AZD1222 vaccination. The TCR was taken from an adult in good health. Here the CDR3 DNA reads TGTGCCAGCAGCTCAGGGACTAGGGCTCCCGGGGGCTACACCTTC. It codes for CASSSGTRAPGGYTF.